This TCR beta chain was identified during a study of control samples from healthy donors and cancer patients. Trimming at V came to 6 bases and at J to 3 bases, leaving 3 bases not matched to a gene. The CDR3 has 13 residues. Per germline, CDR1 MNHEY and CDR2 SVGAGI. Some clones are missing from TCRdb's copy, which holds only in-frame ones; the method was immunoSEQ multiplex PCR. The table has fewer than 120,000 clones, 85% to 90% seen once. The sample holds one count of this clone. The sequence came from a woman aged 60-75 years with lung cancer. V gene TRBV6-5 combines with J gene TRBJ1-1, with TRBD1 matching over 8 bases. The sample consisted of PBMCs. The CDR3 DNA is TGTGCCAGCAGCCAGGGGGCGGACACTGAAGCTTTCTTT. It specifies CASSQGADTEAFF.